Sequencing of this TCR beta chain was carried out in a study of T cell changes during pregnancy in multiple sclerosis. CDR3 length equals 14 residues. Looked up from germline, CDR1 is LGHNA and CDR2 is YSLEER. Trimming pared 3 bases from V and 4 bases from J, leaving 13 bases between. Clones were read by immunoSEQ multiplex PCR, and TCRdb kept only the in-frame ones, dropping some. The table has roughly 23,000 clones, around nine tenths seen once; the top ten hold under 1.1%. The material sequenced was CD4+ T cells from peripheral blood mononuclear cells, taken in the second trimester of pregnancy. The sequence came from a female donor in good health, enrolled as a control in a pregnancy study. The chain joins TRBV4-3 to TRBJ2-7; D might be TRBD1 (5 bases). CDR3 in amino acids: CASSQAPGPYEQYF. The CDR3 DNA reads TGCGCCAGCAGCCAGGCACCAGGGCCTTACGAGCAGTACTTC.